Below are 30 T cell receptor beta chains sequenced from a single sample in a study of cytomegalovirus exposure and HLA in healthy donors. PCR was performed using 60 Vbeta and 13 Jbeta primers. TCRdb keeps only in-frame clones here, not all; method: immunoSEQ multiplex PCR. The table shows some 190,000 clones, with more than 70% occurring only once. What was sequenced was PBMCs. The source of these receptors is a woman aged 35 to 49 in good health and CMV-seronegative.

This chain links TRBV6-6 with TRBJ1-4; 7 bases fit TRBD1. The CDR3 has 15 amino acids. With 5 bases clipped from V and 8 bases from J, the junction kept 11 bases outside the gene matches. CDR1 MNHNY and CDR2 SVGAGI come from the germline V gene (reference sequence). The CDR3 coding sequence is TGTGCCAGCAGTCCCCGGACAGGCTGGATAGAAAAACTGTTTTTT. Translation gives CASSPRTGWIEKLFF.

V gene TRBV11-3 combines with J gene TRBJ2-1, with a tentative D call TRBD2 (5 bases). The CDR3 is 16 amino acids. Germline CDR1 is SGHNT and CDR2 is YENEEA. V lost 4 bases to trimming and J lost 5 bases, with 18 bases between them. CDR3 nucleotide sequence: TGTGCCAGCAGCTCATACTCCTCGCGCGGGCACAATGAGCAGTTCTTC. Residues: CASSSYSSRGHNEQFF. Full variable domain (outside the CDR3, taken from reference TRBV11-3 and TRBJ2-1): EAGVVQSPRYKIIEKKQPVAFWCNPISGHNTLYWYLQNLGQGPELLIRYENEEAVDDSQLPKDRFSAERLKGVDSTLKIQPAELGDSAVYLCASSSYSSRGHNEQFFGPGTRLTVL.

The CDR3 DNA reads TGTGCCAGCAGCTCCGATCTACTAGCGGGAGGTGGCAATGAGCAGTTCTTC. Protein product: CASSSDLLAGGGNEQFF. This chain joins TRBV7-8 and TRBJ2-1; 12 bases map to TRBD2. The trim removed 4 bases at V and 6 bases at J, leaving 10 bases unmatched. Germline CDR1 and CDR2: SGHVS and FQNEAQ. This CDR3 has 17 amino acids.

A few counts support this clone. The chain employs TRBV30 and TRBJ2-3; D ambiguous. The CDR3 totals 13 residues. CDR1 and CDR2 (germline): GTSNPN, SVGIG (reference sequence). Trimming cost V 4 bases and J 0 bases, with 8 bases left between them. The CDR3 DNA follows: TGTGCCTGGACCATGTTGAGCACAGATACGCAGTATTTT. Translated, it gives CAWTMLSTDTQYF. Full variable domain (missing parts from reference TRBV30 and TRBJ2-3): SQTIHQWPATLVQPVGSPLSLECTVEGTSNPNLYWYRQAAGRGLQLLFYSVGIGQISSEVPQNLSASRPQDRQFILSSKKLLLSDSGFYLCAWTMLSTDTQYFGPGTRLTVL.

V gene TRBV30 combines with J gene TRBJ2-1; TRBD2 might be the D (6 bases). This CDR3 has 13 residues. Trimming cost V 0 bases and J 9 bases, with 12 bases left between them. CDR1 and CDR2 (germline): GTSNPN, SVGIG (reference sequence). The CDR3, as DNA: TGTGCCTGGAGTGTAAGGAGGGCAGTTGAGCAGTTCTTC. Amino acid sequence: CAWSVRRAVEQFF.

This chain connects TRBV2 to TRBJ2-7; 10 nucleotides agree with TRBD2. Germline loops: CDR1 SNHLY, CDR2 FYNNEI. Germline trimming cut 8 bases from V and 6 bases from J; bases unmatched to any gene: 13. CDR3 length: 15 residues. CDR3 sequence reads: CASGGISGRALEQYV. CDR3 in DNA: TGTGCCAGCGGCGGTATCAGCGGGAGGGCCCTCGAGCAGTACGTC.

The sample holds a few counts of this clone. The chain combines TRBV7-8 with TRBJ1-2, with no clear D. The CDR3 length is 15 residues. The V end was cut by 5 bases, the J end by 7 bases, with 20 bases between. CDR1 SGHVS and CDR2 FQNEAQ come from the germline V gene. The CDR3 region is CASSARVLEQGGYTF. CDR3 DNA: TGTGCCAGCAGCGCGCGGGTTCTGGAACAAGGTGGCTACACCTTC. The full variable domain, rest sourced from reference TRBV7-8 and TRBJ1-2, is GAGVSQSPRYKVAKRGQDVALRCDPISGHVSLFWYQQALGQGPEFLTYFQNEAQLDKSGLPSDRFFAERPEGSVSTLKIQRTQQEDSAVYLCASSARVLEQGGYTFGSGTRLTVV.

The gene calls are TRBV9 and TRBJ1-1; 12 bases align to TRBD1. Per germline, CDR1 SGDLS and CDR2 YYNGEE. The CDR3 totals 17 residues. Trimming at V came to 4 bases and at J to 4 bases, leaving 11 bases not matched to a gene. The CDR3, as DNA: TGTGCCAGCAGCCTACCCGGGGACAGGGGGCGCATCACTGAAGCTTTCTTT. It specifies CASSLPGDRGRITEAFF.

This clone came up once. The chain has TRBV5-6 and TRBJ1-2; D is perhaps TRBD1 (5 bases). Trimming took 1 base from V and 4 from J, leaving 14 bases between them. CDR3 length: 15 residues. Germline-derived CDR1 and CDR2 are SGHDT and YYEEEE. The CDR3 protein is CASSLRGTSVYGYTF. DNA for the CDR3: TGTGCCAGCAGCTTGCGGGGGACTTCGGTCTATGGCTACACCTTC.

In DNA form, the CDR3 reads TGTGCCATCAGTGAGTCGATCGGGTTAGCCAAAAACATTCAGTACTTC. Translation: CAISESIGLAKNIQYF. The V gene is TRBV10-3, the J gene TRBJ2-4; D remains unclear. This CDR3 comprises 16 residues. V gave up 0 bases and J gave up 0 bases, with 9 bases separating them. Germline lookup yields CDR1 ENHRY and CDR2 SYGVKD.

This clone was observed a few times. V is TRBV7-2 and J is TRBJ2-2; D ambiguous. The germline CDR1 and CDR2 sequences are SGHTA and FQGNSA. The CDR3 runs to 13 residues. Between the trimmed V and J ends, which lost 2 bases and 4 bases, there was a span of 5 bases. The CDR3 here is CASSLLFTGELFF. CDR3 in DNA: TGTGCCAGCAGCTTACTGTTCACCGGGGAGCTGTTTTTT.

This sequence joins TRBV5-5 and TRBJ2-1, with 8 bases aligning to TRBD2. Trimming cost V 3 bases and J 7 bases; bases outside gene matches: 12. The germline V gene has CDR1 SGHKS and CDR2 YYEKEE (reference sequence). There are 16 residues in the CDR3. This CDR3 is CASSSSTSGGRNEQFF. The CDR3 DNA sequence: TGTGCCAGCAGCTCCTCCACTAGCGGAGGAAGGAATGAGCAGTTCTTC.

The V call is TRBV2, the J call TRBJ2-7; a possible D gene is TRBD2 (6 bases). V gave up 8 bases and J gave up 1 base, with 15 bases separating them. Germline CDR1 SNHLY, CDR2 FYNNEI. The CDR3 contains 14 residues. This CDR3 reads CASSPDAGSYEQYF. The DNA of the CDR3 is TGTGCCAGCTCTCCGGACGCGGGGTCCTACGAGCAGTACTTC.

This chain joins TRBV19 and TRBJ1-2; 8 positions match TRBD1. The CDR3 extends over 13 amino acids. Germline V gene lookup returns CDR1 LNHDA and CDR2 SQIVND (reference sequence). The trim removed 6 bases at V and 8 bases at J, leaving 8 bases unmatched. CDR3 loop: CASSEDRAGGYTF. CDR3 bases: TGTGCCAGTAGCGAGGACAGGGCAGGCGGCTACACCTTC. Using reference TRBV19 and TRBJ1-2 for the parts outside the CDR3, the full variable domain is DGGITQSPKYLFRKEGQNVTLSCEQNLNHDAMYWYRQDPGQGLRLIYYSQIVNDFQKGDIAEGYSVSREKKESFPLTVTSAQKNPTAFYLCASSEDRAGGYTFGSGTRLTVV.

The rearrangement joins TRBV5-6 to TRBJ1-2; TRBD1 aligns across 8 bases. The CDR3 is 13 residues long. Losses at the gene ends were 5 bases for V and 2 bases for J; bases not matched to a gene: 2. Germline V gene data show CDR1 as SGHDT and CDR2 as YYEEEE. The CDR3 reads CASSWTGNYGYTF. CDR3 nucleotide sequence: TGTGCCAGCAGTTGGACAGGGAACTATGGCTACACCTTC.

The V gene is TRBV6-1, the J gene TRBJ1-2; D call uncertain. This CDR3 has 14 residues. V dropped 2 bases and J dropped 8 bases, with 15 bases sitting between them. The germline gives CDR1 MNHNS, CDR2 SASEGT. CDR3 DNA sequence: TGTGCCAGCAGTGAAATGGTACCGCCGGTAGGCTACACCTTC. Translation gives CASSEMVPPVGYTF.

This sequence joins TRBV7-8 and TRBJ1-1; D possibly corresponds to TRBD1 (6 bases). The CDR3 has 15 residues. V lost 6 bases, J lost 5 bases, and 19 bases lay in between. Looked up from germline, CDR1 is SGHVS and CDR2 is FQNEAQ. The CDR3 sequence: CASRPGGREWTEAFF. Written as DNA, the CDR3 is TGTGCCAGCAGGCCCGGGGGGCGGGAGTGGACTGAAGCTTTCTTT.

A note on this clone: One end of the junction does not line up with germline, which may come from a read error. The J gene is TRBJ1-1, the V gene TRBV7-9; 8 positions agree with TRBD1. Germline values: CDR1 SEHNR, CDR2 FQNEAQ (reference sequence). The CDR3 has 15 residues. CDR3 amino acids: CSSSPSGGLNTEAFF. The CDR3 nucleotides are TGTTCCAGCAGCCCCTCAGGGGGCCTGAACACTGAAGCTTTCTTT.

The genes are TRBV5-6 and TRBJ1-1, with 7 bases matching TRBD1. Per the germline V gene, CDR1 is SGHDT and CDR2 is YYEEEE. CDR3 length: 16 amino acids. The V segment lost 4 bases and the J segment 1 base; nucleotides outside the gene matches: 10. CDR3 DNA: TGTGCCAGCAGCCCCAGGGGGTGGGCTCCGAACACTGAAGCTTTCTTT. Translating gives CASSPRGWAPNTEAFF.

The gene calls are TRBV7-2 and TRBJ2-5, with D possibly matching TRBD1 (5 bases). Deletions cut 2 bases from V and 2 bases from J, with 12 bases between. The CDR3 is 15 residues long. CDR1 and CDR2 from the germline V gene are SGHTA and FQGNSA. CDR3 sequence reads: CASSLKKGIQETQYF. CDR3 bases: TGTGCCAGCAGCTTAAAGAAGGGGATTCAAGAGACCCAGTACTTC.

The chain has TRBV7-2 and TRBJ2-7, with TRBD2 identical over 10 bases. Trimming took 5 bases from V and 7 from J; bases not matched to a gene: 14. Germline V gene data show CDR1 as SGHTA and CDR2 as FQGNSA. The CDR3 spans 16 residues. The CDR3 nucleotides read TGTGCCAGCAGCCAAGTAGCGGGAGGCGCGGGTCGAGAGCAGTACTTC. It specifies CASSQVAGGAGREQYF.

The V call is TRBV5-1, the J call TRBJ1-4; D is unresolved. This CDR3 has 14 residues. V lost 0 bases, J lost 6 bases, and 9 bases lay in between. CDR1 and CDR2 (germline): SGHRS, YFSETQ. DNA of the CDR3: TGCGCCAGCAGCTTGGAGAGCTCCCATGAAAAACTGTTTTTT. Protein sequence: CASSLESSHEKLFF.

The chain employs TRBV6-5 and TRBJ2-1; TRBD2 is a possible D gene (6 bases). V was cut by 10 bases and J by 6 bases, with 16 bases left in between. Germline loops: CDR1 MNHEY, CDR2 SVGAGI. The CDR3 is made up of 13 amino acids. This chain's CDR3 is CATWEEGGNEQFF. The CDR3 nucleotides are TGTGCCACCTGGGAGGAGGGTGGCAATGAGCAGTTCTTC.

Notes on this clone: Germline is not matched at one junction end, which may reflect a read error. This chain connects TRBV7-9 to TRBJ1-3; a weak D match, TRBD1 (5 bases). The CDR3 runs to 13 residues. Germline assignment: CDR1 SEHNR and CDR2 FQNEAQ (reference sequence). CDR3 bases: TGTTCCAGCAGTTCTACAGGTCCGGACACCATATATTTT. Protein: CSSSSTGPDTIYF.

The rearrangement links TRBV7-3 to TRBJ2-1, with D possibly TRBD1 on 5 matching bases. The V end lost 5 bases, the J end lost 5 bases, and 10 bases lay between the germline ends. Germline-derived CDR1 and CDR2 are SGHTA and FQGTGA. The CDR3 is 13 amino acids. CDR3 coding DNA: TGTGCCAGCAGCACGCAGGGTGACAATGAGCAGTTCTTC. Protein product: CASSTQGDNEQFF. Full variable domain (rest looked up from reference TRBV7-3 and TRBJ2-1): GAGVSQTPSNKVTEKGKYVELRCDPISGHTALYWYRQSLGQGPEFLIYFQGTGAADDSGLPNDRFFAVRPEGSVSTLKIQRTERGDSAVYLCASSTQGDNEQFFGPGTRLTVL.

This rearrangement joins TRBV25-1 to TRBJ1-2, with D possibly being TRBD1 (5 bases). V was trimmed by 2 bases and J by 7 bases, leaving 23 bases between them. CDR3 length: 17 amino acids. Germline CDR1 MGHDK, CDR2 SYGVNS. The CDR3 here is CASSEVYGDYLFTGYTF. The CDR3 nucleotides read TGTGCCAGCAGTGAAGTATACGGGGACTACCTCTTTACTGGCTACACCTTC.

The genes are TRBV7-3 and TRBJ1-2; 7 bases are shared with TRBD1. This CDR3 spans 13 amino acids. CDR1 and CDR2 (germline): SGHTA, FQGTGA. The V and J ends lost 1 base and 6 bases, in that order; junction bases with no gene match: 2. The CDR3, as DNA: TGTGCCAGCAGCTTAAACAGGGGCGATGGCTACACCTTC. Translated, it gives CASSLNRGDGYTF.

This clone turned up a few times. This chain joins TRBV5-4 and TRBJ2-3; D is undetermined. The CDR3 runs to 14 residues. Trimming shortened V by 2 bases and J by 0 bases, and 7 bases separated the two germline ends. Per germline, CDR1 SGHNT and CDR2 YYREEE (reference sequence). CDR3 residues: CASSFPTSTDTQYF. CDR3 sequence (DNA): TGTGCCAGCAGCTTTCCCACTAGCACAGATACGCAGTATTTT.

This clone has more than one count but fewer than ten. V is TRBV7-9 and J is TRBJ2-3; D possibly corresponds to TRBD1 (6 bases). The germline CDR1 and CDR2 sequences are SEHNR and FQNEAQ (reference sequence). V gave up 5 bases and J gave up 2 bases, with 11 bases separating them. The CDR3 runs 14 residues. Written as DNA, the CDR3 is TGTGCCAGCAGCCCGGGACAACACACAGATACGCAGTATTTT. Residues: CASSPGQHTDTQYF.

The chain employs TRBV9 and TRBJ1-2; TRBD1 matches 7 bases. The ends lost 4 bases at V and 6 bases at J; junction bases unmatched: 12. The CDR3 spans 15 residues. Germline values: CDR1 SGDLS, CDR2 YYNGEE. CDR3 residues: CASSPRGAGIDGYTF. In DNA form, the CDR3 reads TGTGCCAGCAGCCCCAGGGGGGCGGGGATAGATGGCTACACCTTC. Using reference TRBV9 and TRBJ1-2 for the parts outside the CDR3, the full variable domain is DSGVTQTPKHLITATGQRVTLRCSPRSGDLSVYWYQQSLDQGLQFLIQYYNGEERAKGNILERFSAQQFPDLHSELNLSSLELGDSALYFCASSPRGAGIDGYTFGSGTRLTVV.